These T cell receptor beta chains were read from a single sample in a study of T-cell reconstitution after alpha-beta-depleted transplantation in children. TCRdb ran MiXCR on the PCR reads and lists one entry per CDR3 protein. The top ten clones hold roughly a quarter of a sample with 350,000 to 500,000 distinct CDR3 sequences, 43% of them seen once. The sample in question was PBMCs, obtained before TCRalphabeta/CD19-depleted stem cell transplant. The receptor source for this set is a girl aged 2 to 9 with aplastic anemia, due to receive a stem cell transplant. Each CDR3 is given with its conserved first and last residue.

v_gene: TRBV20-1
j_gene: TRBJ2-1
CDR3aa: CSARLAGAYNEQFF

v_gene: TRBV11-2
j_gene: TRBJ2-7
CDR3aa: CASSPRPYEQYF

v_gene: TRBV29-1
j_gene: TRBJ1-1
CDR3aa: CSVLGQKNTEAFF

v_gene: TRBV2
j_gene: TRBJ2-1
CDR3aa: CASRSRPAGVYNEQFF

v_gene: TRBV9
j_gene: TRBJ1-2
CDR3aa: CASVDPIIRVNYGYTF

v_gene: TRBV28
j_gene: TRBJ2-5
CDR3aa: CASSFSQGTGMTQYF

v_gene: TRBV5-1
j_gene: TRBJ2-3
CDR3aa: CASTPLGTSTDTQYF

v_gene: TRBV20-1
j_gene: TRBJ2-2
CDR3aa: CSARGGLAGPNTGELFF

v_gene: TRBV5-1
j_gene: TRBJ2-2
CDR3aa: CASSLGTRSANTGELFF

v_gene: TRBV28
j_gene: TRBJ1-5
CDR3aa: CASSLRRGGDGQPQHF

v_gene: TRBV20-1
j_gene: TRBJ2-1
CDR3aa: CSARAELAGTYNEQFF

v_gene: TRBV4-2
j_gene: TRBJ2-2
CDR3aa: CASSQDRTSDYTGELFF

v_gene: TRBV20-1
j_gene: TRBJ2-1
CDR3aa: CSAIHTGVWSNEQFF

v_gene: TRBV15
j_gene: TRBJ2-2
CDR3aa: CATSSSQGRDTGELFF

v_gene: TRBV7-2
j_gene: TRBJ2-1
CDR3aa: CASSLAAAGYYNEQFF

v_gene: TRBV28
j_gene: TRBJ2-3
CDR3aa: CASSLIMAGAMGTDTQYF

v_gene: TRBV20-1
j_gene: TRBJ1-4
CDR3aa: CSTRAGVSEKLFF

v_gene: TRBV9
j_gene: TRBJ2-1
CDR3aa: CASSVYQGAKVEQFF

v_gene: TRBV29-1
j_gene: TRBJ2-3
CDR3aa: CSVEGGRSTDTQYF

v_gene: TRBV12-3/TRBV12-4
j_gene: TRBJ1-5
CDR3aa: CASSFGVAGTFGNQPQHF

v_gene: TRBV9
j_gene: TRBJ2-3
CDR3aa: CASSVVTGGRTDTQYF

v_gene: TRBV4-1
j_gene: TRBJ2-7
CDR3aa: CASSQEGGEGREQYF

v_gene: TRBV5-6
j_gene: TRBJ2-3
CDR3aa: CASSLKGWDADTQYF

v_gene: TRBV20-1
j_gene: TRBJ2-5
CDR3aa: CSALPGQGAMGFSFEQYF

v_gene: TRBV11-1
j_gene: TRBJ2-6
CDR3aa: CASSFQSGVSSGANVLTF

v_gene: TRBV3-1
j_gene: TRBJ2-1
CDR3aa: CASCPRGSGTSANEQFF

v_gene: TRBV30
j_gene: TRBJ1-1
CDR3aa: CAWTRFTGTGTTEAFF

v_gene: TRBV7-6
j_gene: TRBJ2-1
CDR3aa: CASTLWGSGENEQFF

v_gene: TRBV20-1
j_gene: TRBJ2-1
CDR3aa: CSARPRPGQGPHNEQFF

v_gene: TRBV7-2
j_gene: TRBJ2-5
CDR3aa: CASSLTSLETQYF

v_gene: TRBV7-3
j_gene: TRBJ2-3
CDR3aa: CASSFRLAGGTDTQYF

v_gene: TRBV20-1
j_gene: TRBJ2-5
CDR3aa: CSARDEAGIQETQYF

v_gene: TRBV12-3/TRBV12-4
j_gene: TRBJ2-1
CDR3aa: CASSSQGVTNNEQFF

v_gene: TRBV7-6
j_gene: TRBJ1-4
CDR3aa: CASSLGTALEKLFF

v_gene: TRBV6-1
j_gene: TRBJ1-1
CDR3aa: CASLPDRLNTEAFF

v_gene: TRBV2
j_gene: TRBJ2-1
CDR3aa: CVSTLYNEQFF

v_gene: TRBV14
j_gene: TRBJ2-1
CDR3aa: CASSLAPRLAGVSNEQFF

v_gene: TRBV20-1
j_gene: TRBJ2-7
CDR3aa: CSASSSGRTHYEQYF

v_gene: TRBV7-2
j_gene: TRBJ2-3
CDR3aa: CASSRLLATTDTQYF

v_gene: TRBV6-1
j_gene: TRBJ2-1
CDR3aa: CACRRADNYKEQFF

v_gene: TRBV19
j_gene: TRBJ1-1
CDR3aa: CASSPQASPRSTEAFF

v_gene: TRBV28
j_gene: TRBJ1-1
CDR3aa: CASSPDRANNEAFF

v_gene: TRBV5-6
j_gene: TRBJ2-5
CDR3aa: CASSLVWVGRYQETQYF

v_gene: TRBV7-9
j_gene: TRBJ2-7
CDR3aa: CASSSHHGTGDYEQYF

v_gene: TRBV28
j_gene: TRBJ1-5
CDR3aa: CASSFQVEAQHF

v_gene: TRBV12-3/TRBV12-4
j_gene: TRBJ2-5
CDR3aa: CASSYRVEETQYF

v_gene: TRBV28
j_gene: TRBJ1-2
CDR3aa: CASSLRPSSSYGYTF

v_gene: TRBV14
j_gene: TRBJ1-1
CDR3aa: CASSPLQSMNTEAFF

v_gene: TRBV5-1
j_gene: TRBJ2-3
CDR3aa: CASSELPGTAFDTQYF

v_gene: TRBV15
j_gene: TRBJ2-1
CDR3aa: CATSREAPSGNEQFF

v_gene: TRBV7-2
j_gene: TRBJ2-6
CDR3aa: CASSLSANVLTF